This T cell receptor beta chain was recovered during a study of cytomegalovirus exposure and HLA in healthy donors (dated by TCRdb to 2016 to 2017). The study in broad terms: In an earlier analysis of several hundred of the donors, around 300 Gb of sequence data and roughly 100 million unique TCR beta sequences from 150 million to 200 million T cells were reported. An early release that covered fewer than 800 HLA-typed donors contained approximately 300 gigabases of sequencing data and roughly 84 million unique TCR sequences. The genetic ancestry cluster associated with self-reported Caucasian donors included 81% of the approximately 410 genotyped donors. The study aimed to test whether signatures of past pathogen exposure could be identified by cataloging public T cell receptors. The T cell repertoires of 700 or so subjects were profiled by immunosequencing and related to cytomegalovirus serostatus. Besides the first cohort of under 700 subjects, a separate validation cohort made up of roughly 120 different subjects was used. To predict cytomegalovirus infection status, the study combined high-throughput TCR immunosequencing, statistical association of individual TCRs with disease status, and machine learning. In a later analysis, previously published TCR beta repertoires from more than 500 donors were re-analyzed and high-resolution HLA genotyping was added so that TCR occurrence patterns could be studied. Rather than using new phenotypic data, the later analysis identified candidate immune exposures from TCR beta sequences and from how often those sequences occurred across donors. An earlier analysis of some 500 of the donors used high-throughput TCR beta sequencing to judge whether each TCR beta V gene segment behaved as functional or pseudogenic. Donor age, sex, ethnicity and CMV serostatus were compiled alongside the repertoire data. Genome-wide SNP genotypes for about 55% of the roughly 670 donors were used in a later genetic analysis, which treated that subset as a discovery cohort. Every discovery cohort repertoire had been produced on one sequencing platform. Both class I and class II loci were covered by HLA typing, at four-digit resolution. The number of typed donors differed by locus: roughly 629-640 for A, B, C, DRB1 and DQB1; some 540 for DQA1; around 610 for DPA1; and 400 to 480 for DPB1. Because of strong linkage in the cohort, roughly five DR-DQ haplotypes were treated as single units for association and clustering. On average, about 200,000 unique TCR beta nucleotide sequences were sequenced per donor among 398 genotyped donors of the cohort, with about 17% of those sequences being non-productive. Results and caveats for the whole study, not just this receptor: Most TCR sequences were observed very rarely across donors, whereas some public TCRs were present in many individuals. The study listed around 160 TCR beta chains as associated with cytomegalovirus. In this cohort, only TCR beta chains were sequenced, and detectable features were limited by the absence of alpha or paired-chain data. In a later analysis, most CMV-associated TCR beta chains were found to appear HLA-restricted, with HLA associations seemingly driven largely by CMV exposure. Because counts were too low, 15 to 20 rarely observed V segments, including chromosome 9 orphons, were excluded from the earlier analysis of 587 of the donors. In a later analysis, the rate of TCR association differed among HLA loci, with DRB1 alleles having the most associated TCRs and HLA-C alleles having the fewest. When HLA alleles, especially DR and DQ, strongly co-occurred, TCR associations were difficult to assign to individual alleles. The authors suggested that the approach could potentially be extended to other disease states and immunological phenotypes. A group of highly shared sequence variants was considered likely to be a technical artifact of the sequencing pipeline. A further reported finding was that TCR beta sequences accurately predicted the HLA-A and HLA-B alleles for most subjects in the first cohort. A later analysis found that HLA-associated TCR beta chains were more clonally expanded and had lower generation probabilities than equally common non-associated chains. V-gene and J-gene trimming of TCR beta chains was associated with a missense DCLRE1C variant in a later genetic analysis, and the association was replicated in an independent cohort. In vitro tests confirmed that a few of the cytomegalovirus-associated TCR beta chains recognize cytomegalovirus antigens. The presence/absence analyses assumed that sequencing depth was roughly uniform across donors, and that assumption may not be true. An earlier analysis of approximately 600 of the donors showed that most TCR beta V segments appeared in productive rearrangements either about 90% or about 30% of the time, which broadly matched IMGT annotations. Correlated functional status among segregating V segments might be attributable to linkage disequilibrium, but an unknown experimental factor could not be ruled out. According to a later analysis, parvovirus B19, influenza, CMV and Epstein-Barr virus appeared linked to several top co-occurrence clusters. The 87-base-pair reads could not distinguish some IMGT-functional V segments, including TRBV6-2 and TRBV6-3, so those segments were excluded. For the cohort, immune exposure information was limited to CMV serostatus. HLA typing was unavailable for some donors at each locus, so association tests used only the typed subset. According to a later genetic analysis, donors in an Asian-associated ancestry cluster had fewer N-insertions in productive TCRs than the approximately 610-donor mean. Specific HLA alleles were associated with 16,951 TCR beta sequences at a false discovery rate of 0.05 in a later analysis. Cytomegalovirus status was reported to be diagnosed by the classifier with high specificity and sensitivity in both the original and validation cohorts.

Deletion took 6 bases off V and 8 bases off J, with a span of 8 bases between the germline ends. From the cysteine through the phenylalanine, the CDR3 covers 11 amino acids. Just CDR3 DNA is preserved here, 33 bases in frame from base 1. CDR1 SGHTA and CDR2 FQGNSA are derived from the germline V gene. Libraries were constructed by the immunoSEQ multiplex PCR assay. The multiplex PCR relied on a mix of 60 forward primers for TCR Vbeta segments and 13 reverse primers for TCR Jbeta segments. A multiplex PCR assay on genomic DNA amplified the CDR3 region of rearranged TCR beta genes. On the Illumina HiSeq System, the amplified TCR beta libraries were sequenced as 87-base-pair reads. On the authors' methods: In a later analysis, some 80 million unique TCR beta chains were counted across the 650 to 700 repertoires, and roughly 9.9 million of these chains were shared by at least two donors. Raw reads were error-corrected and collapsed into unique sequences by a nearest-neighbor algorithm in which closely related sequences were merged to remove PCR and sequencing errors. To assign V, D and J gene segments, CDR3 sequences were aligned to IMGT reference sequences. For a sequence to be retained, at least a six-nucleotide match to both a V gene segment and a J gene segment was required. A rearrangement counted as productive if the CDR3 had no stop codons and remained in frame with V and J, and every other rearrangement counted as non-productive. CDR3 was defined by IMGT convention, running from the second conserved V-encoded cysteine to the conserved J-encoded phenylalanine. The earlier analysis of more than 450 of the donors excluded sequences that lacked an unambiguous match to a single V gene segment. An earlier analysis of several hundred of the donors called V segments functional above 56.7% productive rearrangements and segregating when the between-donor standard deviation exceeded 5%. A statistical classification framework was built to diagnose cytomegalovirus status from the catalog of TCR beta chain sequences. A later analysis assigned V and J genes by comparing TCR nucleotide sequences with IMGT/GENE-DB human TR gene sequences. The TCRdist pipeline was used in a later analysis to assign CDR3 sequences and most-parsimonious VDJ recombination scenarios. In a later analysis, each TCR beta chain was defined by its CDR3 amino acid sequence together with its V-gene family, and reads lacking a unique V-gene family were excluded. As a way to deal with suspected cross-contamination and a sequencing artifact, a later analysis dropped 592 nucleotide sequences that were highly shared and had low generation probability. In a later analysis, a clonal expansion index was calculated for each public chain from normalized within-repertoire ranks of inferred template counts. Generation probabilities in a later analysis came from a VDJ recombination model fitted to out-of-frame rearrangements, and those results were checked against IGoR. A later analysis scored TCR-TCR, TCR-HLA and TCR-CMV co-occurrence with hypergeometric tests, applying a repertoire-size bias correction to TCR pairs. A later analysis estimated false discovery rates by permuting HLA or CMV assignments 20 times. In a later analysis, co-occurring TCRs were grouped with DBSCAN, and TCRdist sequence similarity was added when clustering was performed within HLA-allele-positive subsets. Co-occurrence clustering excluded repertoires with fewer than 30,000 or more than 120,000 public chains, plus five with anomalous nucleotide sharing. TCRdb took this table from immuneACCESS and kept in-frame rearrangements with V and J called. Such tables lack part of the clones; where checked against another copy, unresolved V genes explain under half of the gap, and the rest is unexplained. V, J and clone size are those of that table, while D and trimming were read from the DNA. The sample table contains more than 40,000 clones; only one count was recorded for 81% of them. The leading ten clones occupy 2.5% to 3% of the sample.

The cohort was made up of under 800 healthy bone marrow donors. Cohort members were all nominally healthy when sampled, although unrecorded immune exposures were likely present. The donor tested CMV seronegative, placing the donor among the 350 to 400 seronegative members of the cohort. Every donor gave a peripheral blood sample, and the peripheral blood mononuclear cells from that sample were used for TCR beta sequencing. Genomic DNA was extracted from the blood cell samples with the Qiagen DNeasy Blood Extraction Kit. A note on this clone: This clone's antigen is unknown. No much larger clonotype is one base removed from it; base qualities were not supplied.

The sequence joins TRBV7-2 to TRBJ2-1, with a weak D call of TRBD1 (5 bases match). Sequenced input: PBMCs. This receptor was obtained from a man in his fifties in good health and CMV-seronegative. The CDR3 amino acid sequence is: CASSRGHEQFF. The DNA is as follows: TGTGCCAGCAGTAGGGGTCATGAGCAGTTCTTC.